These T cell receptor beta chains were read from a single sample in a study of blood T cell repertoires in COVID-19. The data were produced by immunoSEQ multiplex PCR, yet TCRdb's version contains in-frame clones alone and is incomplete. The table records around 200,000 clones, approximately 80% of them present only once. Sequencing was carried out using peripheral blood. The source is a woman in her 70s with COVID-19, enrolled during active disease. Both conserved end residues are part of each CDR3. The order of the fields is clone size, V gene, D gene, J gene, CDR3 DNA, CDR3 protein. D genes are given only for firm matches. Only part of the rows carry a size: once, few, many, or a class if the clone is expanded.

NA	TRBV7-8	NA	TRBJ1-1	TGTGCCAGCAGCTCACAGGGTGTCACTGAAGCTTTCTTT	CASSSQGVTEAFF
NA	TRBV27	NA	TRBJ1-4	TGTGCCAGCAGTTTAAGGGGTGAAGAAAAACTGTTTTTT	CASSLRGEEKLFF
NA	TRBV6-4	NA	TRBJ1-5	TGTGCCAGCAGGAATGAGGAATATAGCAATCAGCCCCAGCATTTT	CASRNEEYSNQPQHF
NA	TRBV19	TRBD1	TRBJ1-6	TGTGCCAGCACTCCAGACAGGGTAAAGAATTCACCCCTCCACTTT	CASTPDRVKNSPLHF
once	TRBV6-5	TRBD1	TRBJ1-1	TGTGCCAGCAGTAGACAGGGTAAAGCTTTCTTT	CASSRQGKAFF
NA	TRBV27	TRBD1	TRBJ1-2	TGTGCCAGCAGTTTATTTGGACAGGGTCATGGCTACACCTTC	CASSLFGQGHGYTF
once	TRBV5-1	NA	TRBJ1-2	TGCGCCAGCAGCGTTGACACTTCCTATGGCTACACCTTC	CASSVDTSYGYTF
NA	TRBV19	TRBD1	TRBJ1-1	TGTGCCAGTAGTCCTTATTCAGGGGGCACTGAAGCTTTCTTT	CASSPYSGGTEAFF
NA	TRBV25-1	TRBD1	TRBJ2-4	TGTGCCAGCAGTGCAGGGACAGGGGGTAACATTCAGTACTTC	CASSAGTGGNIQYF
NA	TRBV18	NA	TRBJ2-7	TGTGCCAGCTCACCGGGGCGGGATAGCTCCTACGAGCAGTACTTC	CASSPGRDSSYEQYF
NA	TRBV6-5	TRBD1	TRBJ2-6	TGTGCCAGCACCACAGGGGGAACTGGGGCCAACGTCCTGACTTTC	CASTTGGTGANVLTF
NA	TRBV27	TRBD1	TRBJ1-2	TGTGCCAGCAGTGCAATGACGGGACAGCGCTATGGCTACACCTTC	CASSAMTGQRYGYTF
NA	TRBV24-1	TRBD2	TRBJ2-1	TGTGCCACCAGTGACACCTCGCGGGAGGCCTACAATGAGCAGTTCTTC	CATSDTSREAYNEQFF
NA	TRBV19	NA	TRBJ1-5	TGTGCCAGTAGTAGACAGAACAATCAGCCCCAGCATTTT	CASSRQNNQPQHF
once	TRBV19	NA	TRBJ2-5	TGTGCCAGTAGTATAGGCGACAATTCCGACCAAGAGACCCAGTACTTC	CASSIGDNSDQETQYF
few	TRBV6-1	TRBD1	TRBJ1-1	TGTGCCAGCAGTGACCGGTCCCGACCCGGATCAGGGGGCATGAACACTGAAGCTTTCTTT	CASSDRSRPGSGGMNTEAFF
few	TRBV5-5	NA	TRBJ1-1	TGTGCCAGCAGCTTGGGGGCCCACAGGGATGAAGCTTTCTTT	CASSLGAHRDEAFF
NA	TRBV10-3	NA	TRBJ1-1	TGTGCCATCAGGAAGACAAGCATGAACACTGAAGCTTTCTTT	CAIRKTSMNTEAFF
NA	TRBV5-1	NA	TRBJ1-3	TGCGCCAGCAGCTTACGGGGAAACACCATATATTTT	CASSLRGNTIYF
many	TRBV28	TRBD2	TRBJ2-1	TGTGCCAGCAGTTTATTCGGGACTAGTAGTTTCTCCTACAATGAGCAGTTCTTC	CASSLFGTSSFSYNEQFF
NA	TRBV6-5	NA	TRBJ1-1	TGTGCCAGCAGTAATATTGGGAGCACTGAAGCTTTCTTT	CASSNIGSTEAFF
NA	TRBV11-2	NA	TRBJ1-1	TGTGCCAGCAGCCGAAAGGCCGGGGTTACTGAAGCTTTCTTT	CASSRKAGVTEAFF
NA	TRBV28	TRBD2	TRBJ2-3	TGTGCCAGCAGTTTCTCCGGGGGGTGGGATACGCAGTATTTT	CASSFSGGWDTQYF
NA	TRBV5-4	TRBD1	TRBJ2-3	TGTGCCAGCAGCCATTCGACAGGAACAGGGGCAGATACGCAGTATTTT	CASSHSTGTGADTQYF